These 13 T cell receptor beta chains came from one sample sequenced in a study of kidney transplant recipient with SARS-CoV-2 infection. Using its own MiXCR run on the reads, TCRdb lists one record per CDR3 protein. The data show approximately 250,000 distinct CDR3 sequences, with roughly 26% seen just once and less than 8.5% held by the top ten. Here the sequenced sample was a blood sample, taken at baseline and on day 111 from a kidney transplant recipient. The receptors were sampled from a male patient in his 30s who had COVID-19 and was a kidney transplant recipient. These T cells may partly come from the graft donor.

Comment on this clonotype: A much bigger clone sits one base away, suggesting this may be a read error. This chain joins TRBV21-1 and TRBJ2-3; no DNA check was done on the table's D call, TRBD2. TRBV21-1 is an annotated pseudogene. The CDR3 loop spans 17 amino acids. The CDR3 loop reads CASRHSVAIVMQDTQYF. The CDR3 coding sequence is TGTGCCAGCAGGCATTCAGTAGCTATAGTCATGCAAGATACGCAGTATTTT.

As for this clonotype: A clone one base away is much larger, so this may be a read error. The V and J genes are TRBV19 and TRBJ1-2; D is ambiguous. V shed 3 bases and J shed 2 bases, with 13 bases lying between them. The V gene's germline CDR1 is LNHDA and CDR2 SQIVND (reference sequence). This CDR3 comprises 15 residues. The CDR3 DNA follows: TGTGCCAGTAGTATGCACCACCCAGCAAACTATGGCTACACCTTC. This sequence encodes CASSMHHPANYGYTF. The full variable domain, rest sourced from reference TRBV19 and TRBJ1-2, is DGGITQSPKYLFRKEGQNVTLSCEQNLNHDAMYWYRQDPGQGLRLIYYSQIVNDFQKGDIAEGYSVSREKKESFPLTVTSAQKNPTAFYLCASSMHHPANYGYTFGSGTRLTVV.

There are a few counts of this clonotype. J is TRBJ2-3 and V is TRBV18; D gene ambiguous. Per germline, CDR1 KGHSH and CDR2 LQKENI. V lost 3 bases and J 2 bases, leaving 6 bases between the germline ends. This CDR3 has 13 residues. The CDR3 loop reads CASSPKVTDTQYF. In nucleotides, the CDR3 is TGTGCCAGCTCACCTAAGGTCACAGATACGCAGTATTTT. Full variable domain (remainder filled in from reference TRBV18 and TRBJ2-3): NAGVMQNPRHLVRRRGQEARLRCSPMKGHSHVYWYRQLPEEGLKFMVYLQKENIIDESGMPKERFSAEFPKEGPSILRIQQVVRGDSAAYFCASSPKVTDTQYFGPGTRLTVL.

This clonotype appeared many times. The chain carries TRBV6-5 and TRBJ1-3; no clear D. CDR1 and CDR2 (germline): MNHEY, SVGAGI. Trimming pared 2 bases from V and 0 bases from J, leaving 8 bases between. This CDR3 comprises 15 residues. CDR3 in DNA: TGTGCCAGCAGTTACAGGGAAGGCTCTGGAAACACCATATATTTT. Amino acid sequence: CASSYREGSGNTIYF.

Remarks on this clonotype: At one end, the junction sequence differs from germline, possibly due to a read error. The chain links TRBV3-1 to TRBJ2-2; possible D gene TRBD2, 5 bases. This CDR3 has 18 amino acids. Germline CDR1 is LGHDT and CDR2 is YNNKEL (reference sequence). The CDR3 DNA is TGTGCCAGCAGCGGCCGTGGTCCCATTTCAGGCTCGACCGGGGAGCGGTTTTTT. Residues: CASSGRGPISGSTGERFF. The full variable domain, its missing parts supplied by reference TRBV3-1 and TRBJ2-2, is DTAVSQTPKYLVTQMGNDKSIKCEQNLGHDTMYWYKQDSKKFLKIMFSYNNKELIINETVPNRFSPKSPDKAHLNLHINSLELGDSAVYFCASSGRGPISGSTGERFFGEGSRLTVL.

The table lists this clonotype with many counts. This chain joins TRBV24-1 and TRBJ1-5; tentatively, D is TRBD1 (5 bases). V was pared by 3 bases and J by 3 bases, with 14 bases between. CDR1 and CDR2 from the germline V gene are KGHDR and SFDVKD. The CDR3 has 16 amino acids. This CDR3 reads CATSDSRDSPNQPQHF. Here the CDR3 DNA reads TGTGCCACCAGTGATAGCCGAGACAGTCCCAATCAGCCCCAGCATTTT.

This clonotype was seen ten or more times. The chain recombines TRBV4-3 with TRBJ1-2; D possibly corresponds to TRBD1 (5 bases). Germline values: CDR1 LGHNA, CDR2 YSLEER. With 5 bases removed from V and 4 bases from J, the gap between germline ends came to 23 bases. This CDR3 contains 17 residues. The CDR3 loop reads CASSGNTGRRKTYGYTF. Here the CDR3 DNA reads TGCGCCAGCAGCGGGAACACAGGACGTCGAAAGACCTATGGCTACACCTTC.

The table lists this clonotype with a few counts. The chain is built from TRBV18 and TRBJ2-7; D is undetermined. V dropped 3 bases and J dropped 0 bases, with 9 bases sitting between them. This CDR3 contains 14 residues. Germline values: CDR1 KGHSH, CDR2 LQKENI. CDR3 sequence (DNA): TGTGCCAGCTCACCGTCACAGAGCTCCTACGAGCAGTACTTC. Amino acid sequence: CASSPSQSSYEQYF.

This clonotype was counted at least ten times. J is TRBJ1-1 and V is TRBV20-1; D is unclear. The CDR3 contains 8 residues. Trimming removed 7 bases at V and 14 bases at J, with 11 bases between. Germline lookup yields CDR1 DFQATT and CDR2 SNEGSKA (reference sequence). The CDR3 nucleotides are TGCAGTGTCTCCGAAGAATTCTTT. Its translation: CSVSEEFF.

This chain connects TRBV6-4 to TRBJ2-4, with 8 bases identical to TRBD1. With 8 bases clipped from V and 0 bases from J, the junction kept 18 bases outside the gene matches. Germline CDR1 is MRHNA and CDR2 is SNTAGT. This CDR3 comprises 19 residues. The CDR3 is CASGNGQGAPRLAKNIQYF. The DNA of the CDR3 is TGTGCCAGCGGTAACGGGCAGGGGGCCCCCCGTCTAGCCAAAAACATTCAGTACTTC.

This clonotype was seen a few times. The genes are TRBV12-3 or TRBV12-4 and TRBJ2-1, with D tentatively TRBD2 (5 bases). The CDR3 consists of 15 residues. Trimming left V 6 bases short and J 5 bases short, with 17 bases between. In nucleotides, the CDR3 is TGTGCCAGCAGCCCATGGACTGCAGGAAACAATGAGCAGTTCTTC. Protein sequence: CASSPWTAGNNEQFF.

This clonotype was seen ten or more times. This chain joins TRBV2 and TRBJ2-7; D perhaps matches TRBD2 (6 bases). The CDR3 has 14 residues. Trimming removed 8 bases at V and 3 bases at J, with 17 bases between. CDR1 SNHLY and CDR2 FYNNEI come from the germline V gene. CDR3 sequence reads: CASSSGLYIYEQYF. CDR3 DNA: TGTGCCAGCTCAAGCGGGCTTTACATCTACGAGCAGTACTTC. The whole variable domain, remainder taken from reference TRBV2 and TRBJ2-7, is EPEVTQTPSHQVTQMGQEVILRCVPISNHLYFYWYRQILGQKVEFLVSFYNNEISEKSEIFDDQFSVERPDGSNFTLKIRSTKLEDSAMYFCASSSGLYIYEQYFGPGTRLTVT.

The CDR3 sequence: CSARGPSGGEQFF. The CDR3 region has the DNA TGCAGTGCTCGTGGGCCCTCCGGAGGTGAGCAGTTCTTC. The chain couples TRBV20-1 to TRBJ2-1, with D possibly being TRBD2 (5 bases). This CDR3 comprises 13 residues. V was pared by 5 bases and J by 9 bases, with 17 bases between. Germline V lookup: CDR1 DFQATT, CDR2 SNEGSKA (reference sequence).